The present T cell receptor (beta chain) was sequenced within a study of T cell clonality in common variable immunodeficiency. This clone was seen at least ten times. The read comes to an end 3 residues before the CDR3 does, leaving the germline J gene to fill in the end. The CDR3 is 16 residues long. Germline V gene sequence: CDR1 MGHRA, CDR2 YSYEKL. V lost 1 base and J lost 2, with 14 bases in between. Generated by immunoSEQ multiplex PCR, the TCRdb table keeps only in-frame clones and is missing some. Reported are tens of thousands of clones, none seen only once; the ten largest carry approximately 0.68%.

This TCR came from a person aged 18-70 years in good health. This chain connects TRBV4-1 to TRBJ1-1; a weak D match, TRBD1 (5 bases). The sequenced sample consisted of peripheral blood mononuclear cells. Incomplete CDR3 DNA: TGCGCCAGCAGCCAAGTAGGGGCAGGGAGAAACACTGAA. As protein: CASSQVGAGRNTE. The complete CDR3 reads CASSQVGAGRNTEAFF.